This is a list of T cell receptor beta chains from one sample in a study of identical twins. TCRdb independently ran MiXCR on the 5' RACE reads; one entry per CDR3 protein. The sample includes 1.5 million to 2 million distinct CDR3 sequences, roughly 35% of them seen just once. Sample: cord blood. The origin of the receptors is a newborn girl in good health. Both conserved end residues are trimmed from each CDR3. Clone size appears in some rows only: once, few, many, or a class for an expanded clone.

8	.	TRBV7-9	ASSRRFYT
12	few	TRBV7-9	ASGRGLGVYEQY
13	once	TRBV27	ASRDRGEANYEQY
12	.	TRBV28	ASSSSGTGGGYT
10	.	TRBV20-1	SPTADYNEQF
13	few	TRBV20-1	SARPAGARTDTQY
12	.	TRBV4-1	ASSQERLVNEQY
10	few	TRBV20-1	SAGRTYNEQF
10	.	TRBV12-3/TRBV12-4	ASSLDGAGYT
13	few	TRBV20-1	SARELRGGENIQY
12	once	TRBV4-1	ASSQPRDIHGYT
13	few	TRBV6-1	ASSPTGISNQPQH
12	few	TRBV10-3	ATLIRDKDYGYT
11	few	TRBV12-3/TRBV12-4	ASSLGPFNEQF
14	.	TRBV9	ASSSKAGGRTDTQY
11	many	TRBV5-1	ASSLGLNTEAF